This entry lists 21 T cell receptor beta chains sequenced from one sample in a study of cytomegalovirus exposure and HLA in healthy donors. The PCR contained 60 Vbeta and 13 Jbeta primers. The table came from immunoSEQ multiplex PCR; TCRdb's copy has only in-frame clones and leaves some out. Among some 180,000 clones listed, about three quarters were seen once. Sequencing was done on a sample of PBMCs. These receptors were taken from a woman in her sixties in good health and CMV-seropositive.

The V and J genes are TRBV5-8 and TRBJ2-7; weak D call: TRBD1 (5 bases). This CDR3 contains 15 residues. Germline values: CDR1 SGHTS, CDR2 YDEGEE. Trimming stripped 4 bases from V and 0 bases from J, with 14 bases between. CDR3 residues: CASSHRLRSSYEQYF. The DNA of the CDR3 is TGTGCCAGCAGCCACAGGCTCAGGAGCTCCTACGAGCAGTACTTC.

J is TRBJ2-1 and V is TRBV19, with TRBD1 matching 7 bases. Per the germline V gene, CDR1 is LNHDA and CDR2 is SQIVND (reference sequence). The CDR3 sequence is 15 residues long. After removal of 5 bases from V and 0 bases from J, the junction contained 4 bases not matched to a gene. The CDR3, as DNA: TGTGCCAGTAGTCGCCCAGGGGGCTCCTACAATGAGCAGTTCTTC. This encodes CASSRPGGSYNEQFF.

The chain is built from TRBV5-1 and TRBJ2-1; 12 bases agree with TRBD2. The CDR3 is 20 amino acids. J was trimmed by 4 bases and V by 2 bases; bases with no gene match: 16. The germline V gene has CDR1 SGHRS and CDR2 YFSETQ. CDR3 amino acids: CASSLPLQSPSGGGYNEQFF. In nucleotides, the CDR3 is TGCGCCAGCAGCTTACCACTACAATCCCCTAGCGGGGGGGGTTACAATGAGCAGTTCTTC.

The chain employs TRBV12-5 and TRBJ2-2; a weak D match, TRBD1 (5 bases). Trimming removed 1 base from V and 5 bases from J, with 11 bases in between. CDR3 length equals 15 residues. Germline assignment: CDR1 LGHNT and CDR2 FRNRAP. For the CDR3, the DNA is TGTGCTAGTGGTTTGGGACCAGGGATTACCGGGGAGCTGTTTTTT. It specifies CASGLGPGITGELFF. Full variable domain (remainder filled in from reference TRBV12-5 and TRBJ2-2): DARVTQTPRHKVTEMGQEVTMRCQPILGHNTVFWYRQTMMQGLELLAYFRNRAPLDDSGMPKDRFSAEMPDATLATLKIQPSEPRDSAVYFCASGLGPGITGELFFGEGSRLTVL.

V and J are TRBV6-5 and TRBJ1-6, with D perhaps TRBD1 (5 bases). Between the trimmed V and J ends, which lost 3 bases and 9 bases, there was a span of 18 bases. This CDR3 region has 16 residues. Looked up from germline, CDR1 is MNHEY and CDR2 is SVGAGI. The DNA for the CDR3 is TGTGCCAGCAGTTATTCGACAGATCAAAATGGTTCACCCCTCCACTTT. Its translation: CASSYSTDQNGSPLHF.

The gene calls are TRBV6-4 and TRBJ2-7; perhaps TRBD2 as D (5 bases). Between the trimmed V and J ends, which lost 6 bases and 0 bases, there was a span of 12 bases. CDR1 and CDR2 (germline): MRHNA, SNTAGT. The CDR3 has 14 amino acids. CDR3 region: CASRRTGSSYEQYF. The CDR3 DNA sequence: TGTGCCAGCAGACGGACGGGGAGCTCCTACGAGCAGTACTTC.

The V and J genes are TRBV15 and TRBJ2-1; TRBD1 aligns across 8 bases. Germline V gene data show CDR1 as LNHNV and CDR2 as YYDKDF (reference sequence). The V segment lost 4 bases and the J segment 4 bases; nucleotides outside the gene matches: 12. There are 17 residues in the CDR3. CDR3 nucleotides: TGTGCCACCAGCATAGGACAGGGAGGACCTCTATACAATGAGCAGTTCTTC. Its translation: CATSIGQGGPLYNEQFF.

The chain is built from TRBV6-6 and TRBJ1-1, with 10 positions matching TRBD1. The J segment lost 5 bases and the V segment lost 2 bases, leaving 2 bases of the junction unmatched. Germline V lookup: CDR1 MNHNY, CDR2 SVGAGI (reference sequence). This CDR3 comprises 14 residues. DNA of the CDR3: TGTGCCAGCAGTTACGGGACAGGGGTAACTGAAGCTTTCTTT. It encodes CASSYGTGVTEAFF.

The V gene is TRBV6-1, the J gene TRBJ1-5; TRBD1 agrees at 7 bases. This CDR3 spans 16 amino acids. Germline CDR1 and CDR2: MNHNS and SASEGT. The V segment lost 1 base and the J segment 4 bases; nucleotides outside the gene matches: 7. CDR3 sequence reads: CASSEVAGTVNQPQHF. DNA of the CDR3: TGTGCCAGCAGTGAAGTGGCCGGGACAGTGAATCAGCCCCAGCATTTT.

The chain couples TRBV18 to TRBJ2-7, with 7 bases matching TRBD2. Germline CDR1 is KGHSH and CDR2 is LQKENI. The CDR3 is 14 residues long. With 6 bases clipped from V and 5 bases from J, the junction kept 10 bases outside the gene matches. CDR3 loop: CASSPGTTLNEQYF. The CDR3 bases are TGTGCCAGCTCGCCCGGGACTACGCTTAACGAGCAGTACTTC.

The chain links TRBV4-2 to TRBJ2-3; 15 bases fit TRBD2. V gave up 3 bases and J gave up 0 bases; unmatched junction bases: 4. In germline, CDR1 is LGHNA, CDR2 YNFKEQ. The CDR3 sequence is 18 residues long. The CDR3, as DNA: TGTGCCAGCAGCCAGGGGACTAGCGGGGGGCCTAGCACAGATACGCAGTATTTT. The encoded protein is CASSQGTSGGPSTDTQYF.

The chain joins TRBV28 to TRBJ1-1, with 7 nucleotides matching TRBD1. Per the germline V gene, CDR1 is MDHEN and CDR2 is SYDVKM. J was trimmed by 2 bases and V by 5 bases; bases with no gene match: 8. CDR3 length equals 15 residues. This CDR3 is CASSPSGQLNTEAFF. In DNA form, the CDR3 reads TGTGCCAGCAGTCCCTCGGGACAGCTCAACACTGAAGCTTTCTTT.

This chain joins TRBV18 and TRBJ2-7; D is unclear. V dropped 2 bases and J dropped 1 base, with 6 bases sitting between them. Looked up from germline, CDR1 is KGHSH and CDR2 is LQKENI. The CDR3 consists of 13 residues. The CDR3 DNA is TGTGCCAGCTCACCAGACTCGTCCTACGAGCAGTACTTC. Amino acids: CASSPDSSYEQYF.

This rearrangement joins TRBV5-6 to TRBJ2-1, with 7 bases identical to TRBD1. Germline CDR1 is SGHDT and CDR2 is YYEEEE. V was pared by 0 bases and J by 11 bases, with 23 bases of the junction left unmatched. This CDR3 spans 19 amino acids. The DNA for the CDR3 is TGTGCCAGCAGCTTGGTGTCTAGGGGGCCTCCGGTCCCAACCGTCCAGCAGTTCTTC. Translation gives CASSLVSRGPPVPTVQQFF.

V is TRBV10-3 and J is TRBJ2-6; D may be TRBD2 (6 bases). Between the trimmed V and J ends, which lost 3 bases and 0 bases, there was a span of 15 bases. Germline V lookup: CDR1 ENHRY, CDR2 SYGVKD. The CDR3 length is 18 residues. CDR3 DNA: TGTGCCATCAGTGATTCACGAGGGCGGGGCTCTGGGGCCAACGTCCTGACTTTC. This sequence encodes CAISDSRGRGSGANVLTF.

The chain is built from TRBV5-6 and TRBJ1-1; D may be TRBD1 (6 bases). V was clipped by 4 bases and J by 11 bases, with 21 bases between them. The CDR3 is made up of 14 amino acids. The germline gives CDR1 SGHDT, CDR2 YYEEEE. For the CDR3, the DNA is TGTGCCAGCAGCCAGACAGGACGCCCGGAACAGGCTTTCTTT. It codes for CASSQTGRPEQAFF. The complete variable domain, with remaining parts taken from reference TRBV5-6 and TRBJ1-1, reads DAGVTQSPTHLIKTRGQQVTLRCSPKSGHDTVSWYQQALGQGPQFIFQYYEEEERQRGNFPDRFSGHQFPNYSSELNVNALLLGDSALYLCASSQTGRPEQAFFGQGTRLTVV.

This chain connects TRBV18 to TRBJ1-1; D is ambiguous. V was clipped by 3 bases and J by 3 bases, with 5 bases between them. Germline-derived CDR1 and CDR2 are KGHSH and LQKENI. The CDR3 covers 12 residues. The CDR3 DNA is TGTGCCAGCTCACCCGGGGACACTGAAGCTTTCTTT. Its protein is CASSPGDTEAFF.

This clone was seen once. The chain combines TRBV19 with TRBJ2-7; TRBD2 agrees at 7 bases. Germline assignment: CDR1 LNHDA and CDR2 SQIVND (reference sequence). The CDR3 runs 15 residues. With V trimmed by 4 bases and J by 2 bases, 8 bases remained unmatched. CDR3 residues: CASSSGGTMPYEQYF. The CDR3 bases are TGTGCCAGTAGTAGCGGGGGAACTATGCCCTACGAGCAGTACTTC.

The CDR3 reads CASSSPRTGVVNQPQHF. CDR3 DNA: TGTGCCAGCAGTTCCCCGAGGACAGGGGTCGTCAATCAGCCCCAGCATTTT. This chain connects TRBV28 to TRBJ1-5, with 9 bases that match TRBD1. There are 17 residues in the CDR3. CDR1 and CDR2 (germline): MDHEN, SYDVKM. V shed 4 bases and J 3 bases; nucleotides not matched to a gene: 10.

The chain links TRBV2 to TRBJ2-6, with TRBD1 matching 10 bases. V lost 6 bases and J lost 2; bases outside the gene matches: 10. Germline assignment: CDR1 SNHLY and CDR2 FYNNEI. The CDR3 length is 18 residues. CDR3 nucleotides: TGTGCCAGCAGAGAGACCGGGACAGGGGTACCTGGGGCCAACGTCCTGACTTTC. Protein sequence: CASRETGTGVPGANVLTF.

The chain links TRBV11-2 to TRBJ1-1; TRBD1 is a possible D gene (5 bases). Germline V lookup: CDR1 SGHAT, CDR2 FQNNGV. This CDR3 spans 13 amino acids. V dropped 1 base and J dropped 5 bases, with 8 bases sitting between them. CDR3 protein: CASSLGGTTEAFF. The CDR3 region has the DNA TGTGCCAGCAGCTTAGGGGGCACGACTGAAGCTTTCTTT.